This entry lists 26 T cell receptor beta chains sequenced from one sample in a study of CD8+ T cells in alopecia areata. RNA extraction was followed by reverse transcription into cDNA, which acted as the sequencing template. TCRdb's table, derived via immunoSEQ multiplex PCR, lists solely in-frame clones and lacks some. Altogether some 170,000 clones are present, around 64% being singletons, with the ten largest covering roughly 10%. The sample in question was CD8+ T cells sorted from blood, obtained at week 0. Receptor source: a human donor with alopecia areata.

Written as DNA, the CDR3 is TGTGCCAGCAGTTACATTTCCCCAGGGGGCTTTGAAAAACTGTTTTTT. Encoded protein: CASSYISPGGFEKLFF. This rearrangement joins TRBV6-5 to TRBJ1-4; 8 positions match TRBD1. The CDR3 spans 16 residues. From germline, CDR1 is MNHEY and CDR2 SVGAGI. The V and J ends lost 2 bases and 7 bases, in that order; junction bases with no gene match: 9.

A note on this clone: Within the sample, other DNA sequences also encode this same CDR3. V is TRBV7-9 and J is TRBJ1-1, with D maybe TRBD1 (6 bases). In germline, CDR1 is SEHNR, CDR2 FQNEAQ (reference sequence). V was clipped by 1 base and J by 5 bases, with 8 bases between them. The CDR3 loop spans 13 amino acids. CDR3 residues: CASSLGGQTEAFF. The DNA of the CDR3 is TGTGCCAGCAGCTTAGGAGGACAGACTGAAGCTTTCTTT.

This chain's CDR3 is CASNMNSGANVLTF. Written as DNA, the CDR3 is TGTGCCAGCAACATGAACTCTGGGGCCAACGTCCTGACTTTC. The chain has TRBV9 and TRBJ2-6; no clear D. V lost 6 bases and J lost 0, with 7 bases in between. The CDR3 has 14 residues. The V gene's germline CDR1 is SGDLS and CDR2 YYNGEE.

The J gene is TRBJ1-2, the V gene TRBV6-1; D call uncertain. The ends were cut back, 2 bases at V and 10 bases at J, with 5 bases in the middle. The CDR3 is 10 residues long. CDR1 is MNHNS and CDR2 is SASEGT in the germline V gene. The CDR3 DNA sequence: TGTGCCAGCAGTGAAACGGCCTACACCTTC. This encodes CASSETAYTF.

This clone was counted a few times. V and J are TRBV2 and TRBJ2-1; D possibly corresponds to TRBD2 (6 bases). The germline CDR1 and CDR2 sequences are SNHLY and FYNNEI. The length of the CDR3 is 18 residues. V was clipped by 3 bases and J by 9 bases, with 27 bases between them. The CDR3 loop reads CASSDMGGSSPRRGEQFF. The CDR3 DNA is TGTGCCAGCAGTGATATGGGGGGTAGTTCCCCCCGGCGCGGTGAGCAGTTCTTC.

The chain uses TRBV6-1 and TRBJ2-3; the D is unclear. Trimming cost V 4 bases and J 1 base, with 12 bases left between them. CDR3 length equals 15 residues. Looked up from germline, CDR1 is MNHNS and CDR2 is SASEGT. Here the CDR3 DNA reads TGTGCCAGCAGTGTGTCAGTCGGCGGCACAGATACGCAGTATTTT. It is translated as CASSVSVGGTDTQYF.

The chain carries TRBV29-1 and TRBJ1-2; perhaps TRBD1 as D (6 bases). The CDR3 extends over 14 amino acids. V lost 1 base to trimming and J lost 2 bases, with 11 bases between them. Germline V gene sequence: CDR1 SQVTM, CDR2 ANQGSEA. The chain's CDR3 is CSVEGVDSNYGYTF. In DNA, the CDR3 is TGCAGCGTTGAAGGGGTGGACAGCAACTATGGCTACACCTTC. Combining the CDR3 with reference TRBV29-1 and TRBJ1-2 gives the whole variable domain SAVISQKPSRDICQRGTSLTIQCQVDSQVTMMFWYRQQPGQSLTLIATANQGSEATYESGFVIDKFPISRPNLTFSTLTVSNMSPEDSSIYLCSVEGVDSNYGYTFGSGTRLTVV.

This chain uses TRBV30 with TRBJ2-1; D remains unclear. Germline CDR1 is GTSNPN and CDR2 is SVGIG (reference sequence). The CDR3 is made up of 16 amino acids. The V and J ends lost 6 bases and 0 bases respectively, with 18 bases between them. The CDR3 region has the DNA TGTGCCTGCTCTATCTTGGGCATGGGCTCCTACAATGAGCAGTTCTTC. It translates to CACSILGMGSYNEQFF.

The J gene is TRBJ2-2, the V gene TRBV2; D is ambiguous. Trimming removed 7 bases from V and 6 bases from J, with 3 bases in between. This CDR3 has 10 amino acids. Germline assignment: CDR1 SNHLY and CDR2 FYNNEI. Here the CDR3 DNA reads TGTGCCAGCATGGCCGGGGAGCTGTTTTTT. Its translation is CASMAGELFF.

This chain joins TRBV2 and TRBJ2-7, with D possibly TRBD1 on 5 matching bases. V lost 3 bases, J lost 0 bases, and 9 bases lay in between. The CDR3 has 14 residues. Germline V gene data show CDR1 as SNHLY and CDR2 as FYNNEI. CDR3 in amino acids: CASSEGLTSYEQYF. DNA of the CDR3: TGTGCCAGCAGTGAGGGGCTTACCTCCTACGAGCAGTACTTC.

This chain joins TRBV13 and TRBJ1-2, with 11 nucleotides matching TRBD1. CDR3 length: 15 residues. Germline loops: CDR1 PRHDT, CDR2 FYEKMQ (reference sequence). V gave up 4 bases and J gave up 3 bases; unmatched junction bases: 4. The CDR3 nucleotides read TGTGCCAGCAGCTCCGGGGGACAGGGGGACTATGGCTACACCTTC. Protein product: CASSSGGQGDYGYTF.

As DNA, the CDR3 is TGTGCCAGCAGTTTGCAGCAGGGGGCGGTCGAGCAGTACTTC. Translating gives CASSLQQGAVEQYF. The rearrangement links TRBV27 to TRBJ2-7; 8 bases are a match to TRBD1. The CDR3 length is 14 residues. V shed 3 bases, J shed 6 bases, and the junction held 7 bases outside the gene matches. The germline V gene encodes CDR1 MNHEY and CDR2 SMNVEV (reference sequence).

This chain links TRBV6-5 with TRBJ2-5; D not resolved. CDR1 is MNHEY and CDR2 is SVGAGI in the germline V gene. Trimming left V 7 bases short and J 0 bases short, with 12 bases between. The length of the CDR3 is 14 residues. The CDR3 here is CASTPRRNQETQYF. In nucleotides, the CDR3 is TGTGCCAGCACCCCCCGTAGGAACCAAGAGACCCAGTACTTC.

The chain links TRBV2 to TRBJ2-1, with a possible D match to TRBD2 (6 bases). Germline V lookup: CDR1 SNHLY, CDR2 FYNNEI. The V gene lost 8 bases and the J gene lost 8 bases, with 16 bases spanning the gap. This CDR3 contains 13 residues. In DNA form, the CDR3 reads TGTGCCAGCCACGGGGGTTTCGGGGATGAGCAGTTCTTC. Translation: CASHGGFGDEQFF.

In the case of this clone: This specimen includes other DNA sequences encoding the same CDR3. The V call is TRBV5-1, the J call TRBJ2-7, with D uncertain. Germline V gene data show CDR1 as SGHRS and CDR2 as YFSETQ. This CDR3 has 12 residues. V was shortened by 0 bases and J by 5 bases, with 6 bases between the two germline ends. The CDR3 bases are TGCGCCAGCAGCTTGGGAAGGAACGAGCAGTACTTC. Protein product: CASSLGRNEQYF.

The V gene is TRBV7-2, the J gene TRBJ2-4; D gene ambiguous. The germline CDR1 and CDR2 sequences are SGHTA and FQGNSA. V lost 5 bases, J lost 5 bases, and 1 base lay in between. The CDR3 contains 10 residues. CDR3 DNA: TGTGCCAGCAGCGAAAACATTCAGTACTTC. This encodes CASSENIQYF.

V usage is TRBV6-5 and J usage is TRBJ1-2; 8 bases map to TRBD1. V lost 4 bases and J lost 6; bases outside the gene matches: 4. There are 13 residues in the CDR3. The germline V gene encodes CDR1 MNHEY and CDR2 SVGAGI. The CDR3 is CASSWTGTDGYTF. CDR3 nucleotides: TGTGCCAGCAGTTGGACAGGGACCGATGGCTACACCTTC.

The chain couples TRBV27 to TRBJ2-7; tentatively, D is TRBD2 (6 bases). The CDR3 spans 13 residues. Germline V gene data show CDR1 as MNHEY and CDR2 as SMNVEV (reference sequence). The ends were cut back, 11 bases at V and 1 base at J, with 15 bases in the middle. CDR3 bases: TGTGCCGCCTGGGGGGAGGAATCCTACGAGCAGTACTTC. Translating gives CAAWGEESYEQYF.

This rearrangement joins TRBV25-1 to TRBJ1-1, with 8 bases fitting TRBD1. Unmatched junction bases numbered 4, after V lost 2 bases and J lost 5 bases. The CDR3 contains 14 residues. Germline CDR1 is MGHDK and CDR2 is SYGVNS. The CDR3 coding sequence is TGTGCCAGCAGTGAAGGACAGGGAGCGACTGAAGCTTTCTTT. Amino acids: CASSEGQGATEAFF.

The table lists this clone with a count of one. The CDR3 sequence: CSVWGGLTGELFF. For the CDR3, the DNA is TGCAGCGTTTGGGGGGGCCTAACCGGGGAGCTGTTTTTT. The J gene is TRBJ2-2, the V gene TRBV29-1; TRBD2 is a possible D gene (7 bases). V was pared by 5 bases and J by 5 bases, with 12 bases between. CDR3 length: 13 residues. Germline CDR1 reads SQVTM; CDR2 reads ANQGSEA.

The CDR3 bases are TGTGCCAGCAGTCCCCGCGGCGGCAGCTCCTACGAGCAGTACTTC. It yields the protein CASSPRGGSSYEQYF. V and J are TRBV7-3 and TRBJ2-7; D remains ambiguous. CDR3 length: 15 residues. Trimming left V 6 bases short and J 0 bases short, with 15 bases between. Looked up from germline, CDR1 is SGHTA and CDR2 is FQGTGA.

The chain uses TRBV29-1 and TRBJ2-2, with D perhaps matching TRBD1 (5 bases). Germline V lookup: CDR1 SQVTM, CDR2 ANQGSEA. CDR3 length: 12 residues. The V end was cut by 5 bases, the J end by 6 bases, with 10 bases between. The CDR3 loop is CSVFREAGELFF. In DNA form, the CDR3 reads TGCAGCGTTTTCAGGGAAGCCGGGGAGCTGTTTTTT.

V usage is TRBV9 and J usage is TRBJ1-2, with 8 bases matching TRBD1. In germline, CDR1 is SGDLS, CDR2 YYNGEE. The CDR3 has 15 residues. The V segment lost 5 bases and the J segment 3 bases; nucleotides outside the gene matches: 9. CDR3 protein: CASRDGQGDHYGYTF. CDR3 in DNA: TGTGCCAGCAGGGACGGACAGGGTGATCACTATGGCTACACCTTC.

This clone has only a few counts. The J gene is TRBJ2-2, the V gene TRBV6-5; TRBD2 is a possible D gene (5 bases). The length of the CDR3 is 15 residues. Germline CDR1 MNHEY, CDR2 SVGAGI. Trimming took off 6 bases at V and 1 base at J, with 12 bases between the two ends. The CDR3, as DNA: TGTGCCAGCAGAAACTACCGGGAGAACACCGGGGAGCTGTTTTTT. Translating gives CASRNYRENTGELFF.

This chain connects TRBV5-1 to TRBJ1-2; TRBD1 matches 7 bases. With 5 bases clipped from V and 7 bases from J, the junction kept 5 bases outside the gene matches. Germline CDR1 is SGHRS and CDR2 is YFSETQ. The CDR3 covers 12 residues. The CDR3 here is CASRETGIGYTF. The CDR3 DNA follows: TGCGCCAGCAGAGAGACAGGGATTGGCTACACCTTC.

The chain recombines TRBV30 with TRBJ2-7; no clear D. V shed 0 bases and J shed 5 bases, with 8 bases lying between them. CDR1 GTSNPN and CDR2 SVGIG come from the germline V gene (reference sequence). The CDR3 extends over 12 amino acids. DNA of the CDR3: TGTGCCTGGAGTGTACACCCCCACGAGCAGTACTTC. Translating gives CAWSVHPHEQYF.